These 5 T cell receptor beta chains originate from one sample sequenced in a study of blood T cell repertoires in COVID-19. TCRdb keeps only in-frame clones here, not all; method: immunoSEQ multiplex PCR. Found here are around 140,000 clones, roughly 84% of them singletons; the top ten hold under 4.5%. The sample consisted of PBMCs or T cells enriched from blood (not recorded which). The source is a man between 50 and 59 years old in a cohort exposed to, infected with or recovered from COVID-19 (not recorded which).

The chain uses TRBV9 and TRBJ2-3; 9 bases align to TRBD2. The junction had 4 bases not matched to a gene; V was cut back by 0 bases and J by 2 bases. This CDR3 contains 16 residues. In germline, CDR1 is SGDLS, CDR2 YYNGEE. As DNA, the CDR3 is TGTGCCAGCAGCGTAGGCCTAGCGGGGCTCACAGATACGCAGTATTTT. Protein product: CASSVGLAGLTDTQYF.

This clone was detected only a few times. The rearrangement links TRBV18 to TRBJ2-5; D gene unclear. This CDR3 has 14 residues. The germline gives CDR1 KGHSH, CDR2 LQKENI. V was trimmed by 3 bases and J by 5 bases, leaving 13 bases between them. The DNA for the CDR3 is TGTGCCAGCTCACCGTTCGAGGTGTACGAGACCCAGTACTTC. Translated: CASSPFEVYETQYF. The full variable domain, with the rest looked up from reference TRBV18 and TRBJ2-5, is NAGVMQNPRHLVRRRGQEARLRCSPMKGHSHVYWYRQLPEEGLKFMVYLQKENIIDESGMPKERFSAEFPKEGPSILRIQQVVRGDSAAYFCASSPFEVYETQYFGPGTRLLVL.

The J gene is TRBJ2-2, the V gene TRBV9; D gene unclear. With 0 bases removed from V and 0 bases from J, the gap between germline ends came to 9 bases. Germline assignment: CDR1 SGDLS and CDR2 YYNGEE. The CDR3 runs to 16 residues. The CDR3 reads CASSVEAFTNTGELFF. The CDR3, as DNA: TGTGCCAGCAGCGTAGAAGCTTTTACGAACACCGGGGAGCTGTTTTTT. The full variable domain, with the rest looked up from reference TRBV9 and TRBJ2-2, is DSGVTQTPKHLITATGQRVTLRCSPRSGDLSVYWYQQSLDQGLQFLIQYYNGEERAKGNILERFSAQQFPDLHSELNLSSLELGDSALYFCASSVEAFTNTGELFFGEGSRLTVL.

The chain combines TRBV11-2 with TRBJ1-2; perhaps TRBD1 as D (6 bases). Trimming removed 0 bases at V and 6 bases at J, with 8 bases between. CDR1 and CDR2 from the germline V gene are SGHAT and FQNNGV. The CDR3 loop spans 13 amino acids. CDR3 coding DNA: TGTGCCAGCAGCTTAGAAACAGGGCATGGCTACACCTTC. As protein: CASSLETGHGYTF.

The CDR3 loop reads CASSPGQGRGYEQYF. Written as DNA, the CDR3 is TGTGCCAGCAGCCCAGGACAGGGGCGGGGGTACGAGCAGTACTTC. This chain joins TRBV9 and TRBJ2-7; 9 bases align to TRBD1. V was clipped by 4 bases and J by 4 bases; unmatched bases: 9. Germline V gives CDR1 SGDLS, CDR2 YYNGEE. The CDR3 totals 15 residues.